This T cell receptor beta chain was found in a study of cytomegalovirus exposure and HLA in healthy donors. Overall study context: As released early, the data held 75 million to 90 million unique TCRs from HLA-typed donors. Study-wide findings and caveats: Researchers counted around 170 TCR beta chains as cytomegalovirus-associated. When analyzed later, a missense DCLRE1C variant was found to be linked to TCR beta V- and J-gene trimming.

With respect to this clone: The antigen is not known.

In the PCR, 60 Vbeta and 13 Jbeta primers were used. Here immunoSEQ multiplex PCR was the method, and the copy in TCRdb shows in-frame clones only, minus some. Of roughly 190,000 clones in the sample, 62% were seen once. The germline V gene encodes CDR1 LNHDA and CDR2 SQIVND (reference sequence). Trimming left V 3 bases short and J 1 base short, with 9 bases between. There are 14 residues in the CDR3. These donors, healthy bone marrow donors, were studied. The chain carries TRBV19 and TRBJ1-1, with D unresolved. This TCR came from a man aged 35 to 55 in good health and CMV-seronegative. Source material: PBMCs. The chain's CDR3 is CASSIISGNTEAFF. CDR3 DNA sequence: TGTGCCAGTAGTATTATCTCAGGGAACACTGAAGCTTTCTTT.